These 18 T cell receptor beta chains were all obtained from the same sample, sequenced in a study of T cells in women clearing cervical HPV infection. Assay used: immunoSEQ multiplex PCR; TCRdb lists only in-frame clones, some missing. This repertoire includes under 45,000 clones. The sample consisted of blood buffy coat. The origin of the receptors is a woman between 18 and 70 years old with a cervical HPV16 infection that either progressed to CIN3+ or cleared (not recorded which).

Of note for this clone: The CDR3 is cut off 3 residues early in the read; its end comes from the germline J gene. V usage is TRBV19 and J usage is TRBJ2-6; no definite D call. The CDR3 is 17 amino acids. CDR1 and CDR2 from the germline V gene are LNHDA and SQIVND (reference sequence). Trimming removed 6 bases at V and 0 bases at J, with 15 bases between. The CDR3 here is CASSLRGRSSGANVLTF. The sequenced CDR3 bases are TGTGCCAGTAGCTTAAGAGGCAGGAGCTCTGGGGCCAACGTC.

In regard to this clone: Read coverage stops 3 residues before the CDR3 terminus; the germline J gene supplies the remainder. The rearrangement links TRBV30 to TRBJ1-1, with 7 bases that match TRBD1. CDR3 length equals 12 residues. Germline V gene data show CDR1 as GTSNPN and CDR2 as SVGIG (reference sequence). The CDR3 sequence is CAWSPDREGAFF. The CDR3 DNA, read in part, is TGTGCCTGGAGTCCCGACAGGGAGGGA.

As to this clone: The DNA ends 3 residues before the CDR3 does, and the rest of the CDR3 is filled in from the germline J gene. The V call is TRBV20-1, the J call TRBJ1-1, with D tentatively TRBD1 (6 bases). CDR3 length equals 14 residues. Germline CDR1 is DFQATT and CDR2 is SNEGSKA (reference sequence). Trimming removed 3 bases from V and 4 bases from J, with 15 bases in between. The CDR3 sequence: CSASIGGGGTEAFF. Partial CDR3 DNA: TGCAGTGCTAGCATAGGGGGTGGGGGCACTGAA.

As for this clone: The read halts 3 residues ahead of the CDR3 end, with the missing end drawn from the germline J gene. The rearrangement uses TRBV5-1 and TRBJ2-1; the match to TRBD1 covers 8 bases. This CDR3 is 15 amino acids long. Germline CDR1 reads SGHRS; CDR2 reads YFSETQ. Trimming took 0 bases from V and 6 from J; bases not matched to a gene: 5. CDR3 residues: CASSLVRTGSNEQFF. Partial CDR3 DNA: TGCGCCAGCAGCTTGGTGCGGACAGGGAGCAATGAG.

This CDR3 is CARQGGSISTDTYTF. CDR3 DNA, as far as it was read: TGTGCCCGGCAAGGGGGCTCGATTAGCACAGATACC. The chain combines TRBV2 with TRBJ1-2; TRBD1 aligns across 7 bases. Sequencing ends 3 residues short of the CDR3 end; the germline J gene provides the rest. The CDR3 extends over 15 amino acids. Germline V gene lookup returns CDR1 SNHLY and CDR2 FYNNEI.

In regard to this clone: The read gets to within 3 residues of the CDR3 end, and the germline J gene fills in the rest. The V and J genes are TRBV20-1 and TRBJ2-1; TRBD2 matches 12 bases. J gave up 7 bases and V 2 bases, and 12 bases lay outside the gene matches. This CDR3 is 17 amino acids long. The germline CDR1 and CDR2 sequences are DFQATT and SNEGSKA (reference sequence). The CDR3 bases that were read are TGCAGTGCTAGAAAGGCTAGCGGGAGGGCCGTTGGGAATGAG. It encodes CSARKASGRAVGNE. The whole CDR3 protein reads CSARKASGRAVGNEQFF.

As for this clone: The CDR3 extends 3 residues past the end of the read, so its final part is completed from the germline J gene. The chain couples TRBV28 to TRBJ2-1, with a tentative D call TRBD1 (6 bases). The germline gives CDR1 MDHEN, CDR2 SYDVKM. V shed 5 bases and J shed 8 bases, with 10 bases lying between them. The CDR3 runs to 12 residues. The CDR3 region is CASSPTGYEQFF. CDR3 DNA (partial): TGTGCCAGCAGTCCTACAGGGTATGAG. Full variable domain (missing parts from reference TRBV28 and TRBJ2-1): DVKVTQSSRYLVKRTGEKVFLECVQDMDHENMFWYRQDPGLGLRLIYFSYDVKMKEKGDIPEGYSVSREKKERFSLILESASTNQTSMYLCASSPTGYEQFFGPGTRLTVL.

In regard to this clone: The read ends 3 residues early relative to the CDR3; the germline J gene fills the gap. The chain links TRBV20-1 to TRBJ1-6; the match to TRBD1 covers 9 bases. Germline V lookup: CDR1 DFQATT, CDR2 SNEGSKA (reference sequence). The CDR3 is 17 amino acids. Germline trimming cut 0 bases from V and 7 bases from J; bases unmatched to any gene: 10. CDR3 sequence: CSARDRDRDRANSPLHF. The sequenced part of the CDR3 DNA is TGCAGTGCTAGAGATAGGGATAGGGACAGGGCAAATTCACCC.

Details on this clone: From the germline J gene comes the end of the CDR3, since the read stops 3 residues before it. J is TRBJ2-5 and V is TRBV28, with 11 nucleotides matching TRBD2. CDR1 is MDHEN and CDR2 is SYDVKM in the germline V gene. Trimming removed 3 bases from V and 0 bases from J; junction bases left unmatched: 9. The CDR3 consists of 18 residues. The sequenced part of the CDR3 DNA is TGTGCCAGCAGTTTTGGGGGGACTAGCGGACGGCACCAAGAGACC. It yields the protein CASSFGGTSGRHQET. In full, the CDR3 is CASSFGGTSGRHQETQYF.

As regards this clone: The CDR3 is cut off 3 residues early in the read; its end comes from the germline J gene. V is TRBV5-8 and J is TRBJ1-1; D unclear. V was cut by 9 bases and J by 4 bases, with 16 bases left in between. Germline V gene lookup returns CDR1 SGHTS and CDR2 YDEGEE. This CDR3 has 13 residues. The CDR3 sequence: CATHRLRGTEAFF. The part of the CDR3 DNA that was read is TGTGCCACCCATCGATTGAGAGGCACTGAA.

As concerns this clone: The read falls 3 residues short of the CDR3 end, and the missing part is taken from the germline J gene. This chain connects TRBV11-2 to TRBJ2-5, with a tentative D call TRBD2 (6 bases). The CDR3 sequence is 14 residues long. CDR1 SGHAT and CDR2 FQNNGV come from the germline V gene. The CDR3 here is CASTPRERSDTQYF. CDR3 bases read: TGTGCCAGCACTCCACGGGAGCGGTCAGATACC.

A remark on this clone: The DNA ends 3 residues before the CDR3 does, and the rest of the CDR3 is filled in from the germline J gene. The chain couples TRBV12-3 or TRBV12-4 to TRBJ2-1, with D possibly matching TRBD1 (7 bases). This CDR3 has 15 residues. V lost 6 bases to trimming and J lost 4 bases, with 16 bases between them. CDR3 residues: CASRATGRKYNEQFF. The covered CDR3 bases are TGTGCCAGCAGAGCGACAGGGAGGAAATACAATGAG.

Turning to this clone: The missing CDR3 end, 3 residues past where the read stops, is filled in from the germline J gene. The chain joins TRBV13 to TRBJ2-1; 9 bases fit TRBD2. Germline loops: CDR1 PRHDT, CDR2 FYEKMQ (reference sequence). J gave up 6 bases and V 5 bases, and 8 bases lay outside the gene matches. The CDR3 runs to 15 residues. CDR3 amino acids: CASSRVQRGANEQFF. CDR3 DNA (partial): TGTGCCAGCAGCCGCGTGCAGCGGGGGGCCAATGAG.

Points on this clone: Read data end 3 residues before the CDR3 end; the end is taken from the germline J gene. V and J are TRBV20-1 and TRBJ2-7, with 9 positions matching TRBD2. CDR1 is DFQATT, CDR2 SNEGSKA, per germline (reference sequence). The CDR3 runs 14 residues. J was trimmed by 6 bases and V by 3 bases; bases with no gene match: 9. CDR3 DNA (partial): TGCAGTGCTAGTATTGGCGGGGGGGAGGTCGAG. Its translation: CSASIGGGEVE. In full, the CDR3 reads CSASIGGGEVEQYF.

Regarding this clone: The read terminates 3 residues before the CDR3 end, so the remaining end is supplied by the germline J gene. The V gene is TRBV5-8, the J gene TRBJ1-6; a weak D match, TRBD1 (5 bases). Germline CDR1 reads SGHTS; CDR2 reads YDEGEE. CDR3 size: 15 residues. V shed 3 bases and J shed 5 bases, with 12 bases lying between them. CDR3 bases read: TGTGCCAGCAGCTCCTGGACAAGGGATAATTCACCC. It specifies CASSSWTRDNSP. The full CDR3 protein is CASSSWTRDNSPLHF.

Concerning this clone: The sequenced fragment ends 3 residues before the CDR3 boundary, so the rest is inferred from the germline J gene. The V call is TRBV19, the J call TRBJ2-1; no firm D call. Germline CDR1 LNHDA, CDR2 SQIVND (reference sequence). Trimming left V 5 bases short and J 3 bases short, with 11 bases between. The CDR3 has 14 amino acids. This CDR3 is CASSRQRNYNEQFF. The CDR3 DNA, read in part, is TGTGCCAGTAGTCGTCAGAGAAACTACAATGAG.

A note on this clone: The read halts 3 residues ahead of the CDR3 end, with the missing end drawn from the germline J gene. The J gene is TRBJ2-1, the V gene TRBV6-4; a weak D match, TRBD1 (6 bases). Trimming pared 5 bases from V and 2 bases from J, leaving 13 bases between. This CDR3 has 15 residues. CDR1 is MRHNA and CDR2 is SNTAGT in the germline V gene. CDR3 sequence reads: CASSPQGGPYNEQFF. CDR3 bases read: TGTGCCAGCAGTCCCCAAGGGGGACCCTACAATGAG.

Note on this clone: The read ends 3 residues before the CDR3 terminus; that terminus is restored from the germline J gene. The chain is built from TRBV5-1 and TRBJ1-5, with D tentatively TRBD1 (5 bases). This CDR3 is 15 amino acids long. V dropped 1 base and J dropped 7 bases, with 15 bases sitting between them. From germline, CDR1 is SGHRS and CDR2 YFSETQ. The CDR3 region is CASSLSPSPGQPQHF. Incomplete CDR3 DNA: TGCGCCAGCAGCTTGAGCCCTTCCCCAGGGCAGCCC.